The 17 T cell receptor beta chains reported below all come from one sample, sequenced in a study of human T cells and chemical hapten exposure. TCRdb reprocessed the RACE reads with MiXCR, giving one entry per CDR3 protein. The sample lists roughly 180,000 distinct CDR3 sequences, about 20% seen once, with approximately 6.4% in the top ten. The sample's time point: patch test 1, 2 weeks after DPC sensitization. This sample's treatment: therapeutic diphenylcyclopropenone sensitization with weekly scalp DPC. The input for sequencing was whole blood, taken in connection with sensitization to the hapten diphenylcyclopropenone (DPC). The receptors stem from a woman aged 50 to 60 with alopecia areata. Some clones in this sample may be carry-over from other donors' samples.

The V call is TRBV29-1, the J call TRBJ2-7; D may be TRBD1 (5 bases). Per the germline V gene, CDR1 is SQVTM and CDR2 is ANQGSEA. V was trimmed by 6 bases and J by 2 bases, leaving 17 bases between them. This CDR3 is built from 14 residues. The CDR3 here is CSVATGSRAYEQYF. In nucleotides, the CDR3 is TGCAGCGTGGCAACAGGAAGCCGTGCCTACGAGCAGTACTTC.

In its sample, this clonotype was seen a few times. The chain recombines TRBV7-2 with TRBJ2-1; TRBD2 matches 7 bases. CDR3 length: 15 residues. The V gene end was trimmed by 1 base and the J gene end by 4 bases; junction bases not matched to a gene: 4. CDR1 and CDR2 (germline): SGHTA, FQGNSA. CDR3 DNA: TGTGCCAGCAGCTTAGTAGCGGGTAGTTACAATGAGCAGTTCTTC. Protein product: CASSLVAGSYNEQFF.

In nucleotides, the CDR3 is TGTGCCATCAGTGACCTAGCGGGAGGGGTCGAGACCCAGTACTTC. This codes for CAISDLAGGVETQYF. The chain joins TRBV10-3 to TRBJ2-5; 12 bases align to TRBD2. The V segment lost 3 bases and the J segment 5 bases; nucleotides outside the gene matches: 4. CDR3 length equals 15 residues. Germline values: CDR1 ENHRY, CDR2 SYGVKD.

This clonotype was seen more than once but under ten times. The V call is TRBV6-6, the J call TRBJ2-3; 7 bases match TRBD2. V dropped 8 bases and J dropped 2; count of bases not matched to a gene: 13. The germline V gene encodes CDR1 MNHNY and CDR2 SVGAGI (reference sequence). The CDR3 is 16 amino acids. The DNA for the CDR3 is TGTGCCAGCGCCCCGTCGTGGGGAGGGGACACAGATACGCAGTATTTT. This codes for CASAPSWGGDTDTQYF.

The gene calls are TRBV10-3 and TRBJ2-2; D ambiguous. CDR1 and CDR2 from the germline V gene are ENHRY and SYGVKD. Trimming pared 4 bases from V and 1 base from J, leaving 7 bases between. The length of the CDR3 is 14 residues. For the CDR3, the DNA is TGTGCCATCAGTGCAGGACGGAACACCGGGGAGCTGTTTTTT. Protein sequence: CAISAGRNTGELFF.

This chain uses TRBV29-1 with TRBJ2-5, with 7 bases that match TRBD2. This CDR3 spans 14 amino acids. CDR1 and CDR2 (germline): SQVTM, ANQGSEA. After removal of 5 bases from V and 3 bases from J, the junction contained 9 bases not matched to a gene. CDR3 residues: CSVLRREYEETQYF. Here the CDR3 DNA reads TGCAGCGTTCTACGGCGGGAGTACGAAGAGACCCAGTACTTC.

CDR3 sequence reads: CACDSTRANEKLFF. In nucleotides, the CDR3 is TGTGCCTGCGACAGTACCCGGGCTAATGAAAAACTGTTTTTT. The chain employs TRBV7-9 and TRBJ1-4, with D tentatively TRBD1 (5 bases). CDR1 is SEHNR, CDR2 FQNEAQ, per germline (reference sequence). Deletions cut 11 bases from V and 3 bases from J, with 16 bases between. This CDR3 is 14 amino acids long.

The chain couples TRBV20-1 to TRBJ1-1; the D gene is possibly TRBD1 (5 bases). The CDR3 totals 14 residues. V was shortened by 2 bases and J by 3 bases, with 13 bases between the two germline ends. CDR1 DFQATT and CDR2 SNEGSKA come from the germline V gene (reference sequence). The CDR3 loop is CSARWAGIDTEAFF. The CDR3, as DNA: TGCAGTGCTAGATGGGCAGGGATTGACACTGAAGCTTTCTTT.

This chain links TRBV20-1 with TRBJ2-1, with 7 nucleotides matching TRBD1. The CDR3 contains 13 residues. CDR1 DFQATT and CDR2 SNEGSKA come from the germline V gene (reference sequence). V lost 8 bases and J lost 6; bases outside the gene matches: 10. The CDR3: CSHTGVNFNEQFF. As DNA, the CDR3 is TGCAGTCATACAGGGGTAAATTTCAATGAGCAGTTCTTC.

This clonotype was detected many times. In DNA form, the CDR3 reads TGCAGTGCTAGTTCGGGACAGGCTAATGAAAAACTGTTTTTT. Its translation: CSASSGQANEKLFF. This rearrangement joins TRBV20-1 to TRBJ1-4; 8 bases match TRBD1. V lost 3 bases and J lost 3; bases outside the gene matches: 3. Per germline, CDR1 DFQATT and CDR2 SNEGSKA (reference sequence). This CDR3 has 14 amino acids.

The table lists this clonotype with a few counts. V usage is TRBV2 and J usage is TRBJ1-5; D gene unclear. Trimming removed 5 bases from V and 0 bases from J, with 8 bases in between. The CDR3 is made up of 14 amino acids. Germline CDR1 reads SNHLY; CDR2 reads FYNNEI. The CDR3 DNA is TGTGCCAGCAGTTCGGGCGTTAGCAATCAGCCCCAGCATTTT. Amino acid sequence: CASSSGVSNQPQHF.

This clonotype has ten or more counts. This chain uses TRBV5-1 with TRBJ2-1, with D unresolved. Germline CDR1 and CDR2: SGHRS and YFSETQ. This CDR3 spans 14 amino acids. Trimming stripped 1 base from V and 5 bases from J, with 10 bases between. CDR3 sequence reads: CASSLSPTHNEQFF. The CDR3 nucleotides read TGCGCCAGCAGCTTGAGCCCGACCCACAATGAGCAGTTCTTC.

This clonotype showed up just a few times. V is TRBV7-2 and J is TRBJ2-7, with TRBD2 matching 8 bases. J lost 4 bases, V lost 2 bases, and 16 bases had no gene match. The CDR3 runs to 18 residues. Germline V gene lookup returns CDR1 SGHTA and CDR2 FQGNSA. CDR3 DNA sequence: TGTGCCAGCAGCTTAATGGGAAGTCGCGACGGGAGGGTGTACGAGCAGTACTTC. It is translated as CASSLMGSRDGRVYEQYF.

This clonotype has more than one count but fewer than ten. The rearrangement links TRBV5-1 to TRBJ2-7, with TRBD1 matching 7 bases. Germline-derived CDR1 and CDR2 are SGHRS and YFSETQ. The CDR3 consists of 14 residues. The V segment lost 0 bases and the J segment 3 bases; nucleotides outside the gene matches: 3. For the CDR3, the DNA is TGCGCCAGCAGCTTGGGAGGGACAGTCTACGAGCAGTACTTC. Protein: CASSLGGTVYEQYF.

The genes are TRBV27 and TRBJ1-2; 10 nucleotides agree with TRBD1. V lost 3 bases to trimming and J lost 6 bases; unmatched junction nucleotides: 4. The CDR3 consists of 14 residues. Germline CDR1 reads MNHEY; CDR2 reads SMNVEV (reference sequence). CDR3: CASSFRDRGHGYTF. The DNA of the CDR3 is TGTGCCAGCAGTTTCCGGGACAGGGGTCATGGCTACACCTTC.

In this sample, this clonotype turned up a few times. The chain has TRBV6-5 and TRBJ2-1, with 11 bases that match TRBD2. The ends lost 0 bases at V and 9 bases at J; junction bases unmatched: 7. This CDR3 contains 16 residues. The V gene's germline CDR1 is MNHEY and CDR2 SVGAGI. CDR3 sequence (DNA): TGTGCCAGCAGTTACTCGTGGGGTAGCGGGAGGGGTGAGCAGTTCTTC. Protein sequence: CASSYSWGSGRGEQFF.

This chain joins TRBV5-1 and TRBJ2-7, with TRBD1 as a possible D gene (5 bases). The CDR3 runs to 13 residues. Trimming shortened V by 4 bases and J by 5 bases, and 13 bases separated the two germline ends. CDR1 SGHRS and CDR2 YFSETQ come from the germline V gene. The CDR3 loop is CASSPAGSHEQYF. CDR3 nucleotide sequence: TGCGCCAGCAGCCCCGCAGGGTCCCACGAGCAGTACTTC. Using reference TRBV5-1 and TRBJ2-7 for the parts outside the CDR3, the full variable domain is KAGVTQTPRYLIKTRGQQVTLSCSPISGHRSVSWYQQTPGQGLQFLFEYFSETQRNKGNFPGRFSGRQFSNSRSEMNVSTLELGDSALYLCASSPAGSHEQYFGPGTRLTVT.